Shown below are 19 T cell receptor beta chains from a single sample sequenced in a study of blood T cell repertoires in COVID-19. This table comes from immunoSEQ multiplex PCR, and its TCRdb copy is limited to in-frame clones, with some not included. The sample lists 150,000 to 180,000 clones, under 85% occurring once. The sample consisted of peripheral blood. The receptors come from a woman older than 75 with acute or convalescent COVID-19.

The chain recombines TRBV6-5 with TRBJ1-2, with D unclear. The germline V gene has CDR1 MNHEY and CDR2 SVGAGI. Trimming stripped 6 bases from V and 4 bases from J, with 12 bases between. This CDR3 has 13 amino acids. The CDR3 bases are TGTGCCAGCAGGGTCTCGGGAAGCTATGGCTACACCTTC. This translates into CASRVSGSYGYTF.

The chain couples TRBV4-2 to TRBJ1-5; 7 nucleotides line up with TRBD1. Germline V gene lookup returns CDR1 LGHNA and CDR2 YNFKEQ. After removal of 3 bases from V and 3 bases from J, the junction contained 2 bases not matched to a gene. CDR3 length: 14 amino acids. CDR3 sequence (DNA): TGTGCCAGCAGCCAGGGACAGCTCAATCAGCCCCAGCATTTT. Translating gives CASSQGQLNQPQHF.

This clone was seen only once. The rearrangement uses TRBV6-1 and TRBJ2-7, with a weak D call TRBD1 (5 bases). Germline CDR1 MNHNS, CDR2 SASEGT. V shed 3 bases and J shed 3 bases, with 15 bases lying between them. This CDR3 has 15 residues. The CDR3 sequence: CASSEDNPNIYEQYF. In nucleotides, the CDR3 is TGTGCCAGCAGTGAGGACAACCCCAATATCTACGAGCAGTACTTC.

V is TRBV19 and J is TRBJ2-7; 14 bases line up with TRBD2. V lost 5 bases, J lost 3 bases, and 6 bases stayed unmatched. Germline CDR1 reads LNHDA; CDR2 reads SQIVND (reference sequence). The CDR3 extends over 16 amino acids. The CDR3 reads CASSSGLAGGLYEQYF. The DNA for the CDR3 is TGTGCCAGTAGTTCTGGACTAGCGGGGGGCCTCTACGAGCAGTACTTC.

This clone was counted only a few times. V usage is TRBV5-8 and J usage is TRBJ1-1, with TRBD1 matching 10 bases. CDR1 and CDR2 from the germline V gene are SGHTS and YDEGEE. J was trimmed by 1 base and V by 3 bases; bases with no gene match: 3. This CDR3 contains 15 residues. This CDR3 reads CASSSGQGKNTEAFF. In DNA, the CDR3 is TGTGCCAGCAGCTCGGGACAGGGGAAGAACACTGAAGCTTTCTTT.

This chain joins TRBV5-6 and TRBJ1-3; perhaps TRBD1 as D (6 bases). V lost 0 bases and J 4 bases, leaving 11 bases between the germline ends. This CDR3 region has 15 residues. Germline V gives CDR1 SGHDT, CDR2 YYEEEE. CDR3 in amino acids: CASSLEGGPGNTIYF. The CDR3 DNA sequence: TGTGCCAGCAGCTTGGAGGGGGGGCCCGGAAACACCATATATTTT.

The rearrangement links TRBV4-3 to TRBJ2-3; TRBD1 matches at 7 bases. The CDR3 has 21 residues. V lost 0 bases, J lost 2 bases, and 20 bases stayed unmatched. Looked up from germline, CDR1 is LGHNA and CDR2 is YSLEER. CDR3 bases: TGCGCCAGCAGCCAAGAACCCTGGGACAGTACGCCAATAGATCACACAGATACGCAGTATTTT. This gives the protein CASSQEPWDSTPIDHTDTQYF.

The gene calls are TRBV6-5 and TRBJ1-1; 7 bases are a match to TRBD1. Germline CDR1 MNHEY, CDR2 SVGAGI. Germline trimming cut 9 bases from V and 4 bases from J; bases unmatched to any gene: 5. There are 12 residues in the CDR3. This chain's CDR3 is CASTGVSTEAFF. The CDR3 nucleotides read TGTGCCAGTACAGGGGTAAGCACTGAAGCTTTCTTT.

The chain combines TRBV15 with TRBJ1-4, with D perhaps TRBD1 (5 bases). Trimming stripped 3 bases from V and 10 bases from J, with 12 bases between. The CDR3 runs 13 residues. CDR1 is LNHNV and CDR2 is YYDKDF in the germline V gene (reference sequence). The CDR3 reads CATSREWQGKLFF. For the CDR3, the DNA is TGTGCCACCAGCAGGGAATGGCAGGGAAAACTGTTTTTT.

For the CDR3, the DNA is TGCAGTGCTAGTGAAACAGGGCCCTACGAGCAGTACTTC. It specifies CSASETGPYEQYF. The chain links TRBV20-1 to TRBJ2-7, with D possibly TRBD1 on 6 matching bases. Looked up from germline, CDR1 is DFQATT and CDR2 is SNEGSKA (reference sequence). V was trimmed by 3 bases and J by 2 bases, leaving 11 bases between them. This CDR3 is 13 amino acids long.

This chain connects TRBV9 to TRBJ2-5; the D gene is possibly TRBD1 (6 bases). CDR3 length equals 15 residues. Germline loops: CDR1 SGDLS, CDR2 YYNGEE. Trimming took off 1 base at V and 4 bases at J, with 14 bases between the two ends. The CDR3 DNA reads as TGTGCCAGCAGCGTAACAGGGATTAAGGTAGAGACCCAGTACTTC. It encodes CASSVTGIKVETQYF.

CDR3 loop: CASSSRLAGEYNEQFF. DNA of the CDR3: TGTGCCAGCAGCTCCCGACTAGCGGGAGAGTACAATGAGCAGTTCTTC. The chain combines TRBV7-6 with TRBJ2-1, with 12 bases fitting TRBD2. V lost 4 bases and J lost 4; bases outside the gene matches: 5. Germline V gives CDR1 SGHVS, CDR2 FNYEAQ. The CDR3 has 16 amino acids.

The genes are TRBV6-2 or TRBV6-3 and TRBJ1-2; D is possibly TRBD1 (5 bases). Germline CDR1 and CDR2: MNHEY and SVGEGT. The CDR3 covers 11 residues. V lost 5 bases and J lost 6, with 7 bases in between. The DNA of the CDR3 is TGTGCCAGCAGTAGCAGGGATGGCTACACCTTC. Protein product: CASSSRDGYTF.

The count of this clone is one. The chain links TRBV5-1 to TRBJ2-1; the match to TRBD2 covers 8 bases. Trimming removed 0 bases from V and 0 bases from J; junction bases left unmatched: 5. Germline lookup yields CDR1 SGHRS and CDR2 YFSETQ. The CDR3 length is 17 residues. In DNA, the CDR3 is TGCGCCAGCAGCTTGGCCCCGAGCGGGAGCTCCTACAATGAGCAGTTCTTC. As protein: CASSLAPSGSSYNEQFF.

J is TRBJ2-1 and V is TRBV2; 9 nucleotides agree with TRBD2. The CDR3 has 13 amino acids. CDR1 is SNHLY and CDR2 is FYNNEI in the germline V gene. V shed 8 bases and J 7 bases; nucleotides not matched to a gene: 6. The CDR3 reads CASPGLAWNEQFF. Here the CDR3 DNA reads TGTGCCAGCCCCGGACTAGCGTGGAATGAGCAGTTCTTC.

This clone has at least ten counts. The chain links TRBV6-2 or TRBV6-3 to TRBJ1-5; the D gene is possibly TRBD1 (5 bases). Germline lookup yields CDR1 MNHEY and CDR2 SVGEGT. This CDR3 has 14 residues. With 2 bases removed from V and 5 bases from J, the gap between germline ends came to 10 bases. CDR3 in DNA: TGTGCCAGCAGTTACGAAGGGGTGGATCAGCCCCAGCATTTT. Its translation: CASSYEGVDQPQHF.

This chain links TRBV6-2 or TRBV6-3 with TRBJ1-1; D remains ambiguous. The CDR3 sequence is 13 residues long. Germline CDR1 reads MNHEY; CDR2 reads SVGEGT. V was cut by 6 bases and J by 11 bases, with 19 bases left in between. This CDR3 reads CASSPHSPPGAFF. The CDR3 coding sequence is TGTGCCAGCAGCCCCCATTCTCCACCCGGGGCTTTCTTT.

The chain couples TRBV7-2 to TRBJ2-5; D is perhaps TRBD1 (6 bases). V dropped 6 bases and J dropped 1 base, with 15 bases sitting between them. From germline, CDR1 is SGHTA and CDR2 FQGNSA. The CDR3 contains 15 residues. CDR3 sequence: CASSVTGSTQETQYF. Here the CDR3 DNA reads TGTGCCAGCAGTGTGACAGGCTCCACCCAAGAGACCCAGTACTTC.

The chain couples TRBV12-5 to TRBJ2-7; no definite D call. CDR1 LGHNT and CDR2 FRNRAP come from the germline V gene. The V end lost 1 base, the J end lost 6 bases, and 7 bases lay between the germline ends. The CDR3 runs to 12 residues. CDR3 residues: CASGLGSGEQYF. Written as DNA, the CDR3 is TGTGCTAGTGGTTTGGGGAGTGGCGAGCAGTACTTC.